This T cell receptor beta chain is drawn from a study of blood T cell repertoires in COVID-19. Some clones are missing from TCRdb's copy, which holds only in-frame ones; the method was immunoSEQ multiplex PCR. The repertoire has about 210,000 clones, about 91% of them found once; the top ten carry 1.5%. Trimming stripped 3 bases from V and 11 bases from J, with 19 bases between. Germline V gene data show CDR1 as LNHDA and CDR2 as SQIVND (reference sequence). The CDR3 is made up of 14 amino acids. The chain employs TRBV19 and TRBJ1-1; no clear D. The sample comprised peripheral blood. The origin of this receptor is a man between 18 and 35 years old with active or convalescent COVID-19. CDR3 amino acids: CASSILSLEGPAFF. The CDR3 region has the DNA TGTGCCAGTAGTATTCTTTCTTTGGAGGGTCCGGCTTTCTTT.